These 2 T cell receptor beta chains were sequenced from one sample in a study of graft-versus-host responses after intestinal transplantation. Clones were read by immunoSEQ multiplex PCR, and TCRdb kept only the in-frame ones, dropping some. The sample carries around 50,000 clones, about 89% recorded once. Their cognate antigens are unknown. The sample was unstimulated CD4+ T cells sorted from spleen or lymph node cells, taken before transplant. These receptors were taken from a human donor who was the organ donor for an intestinal transplant.

The CDR3 sequence is CASSPRPLAVNEQFF. The CDR3 nucleotides are TGCGCCAGCAGCCCGAGGCCACTAGCGGTAAATGAGCAGTTCTTC. The chain links TRBV4-3 to TRBJ2-1; 8 positions match TRBD2. The CDR3 runs to 15 residues. Per germline, CDR1 LGHNA and CDR2 YSLEER. The trim removed 4 bases at V and 7 bases at J, leaving 9 bases unmatched.

Worth noting for this clone: At one end the junction does not follow the germline gene, possibly because of a read error. The chain joins TRBV7-6 to TRBJ2-2; 14 nucleotides match TRBD2. The CDR3 sequence is 18 residues long. Looked up from germline, CDR1 is SGHVS and CDR2 is FNYEAQ. The CDR3 DNA reads as TGTGCCAGCAGCCTAGCCGGGACTAGCGGGAGGAACACCGGGGAGCTGTTTTTT. It is translated as CASSLAGTSGRNTGELFF. Complete variable domain (other parts from reference TRBV7-6 and TRBJ2-2): GAGVSQSPRYKVTKRGQDVALRCDPISGHVSLYWYRQALGQGPEFLTYFNYEAQQDKSGLPNDRFSAERPEGSISTLTIQRTEQRDSAMYRCASSLAGTSGRNTGELFFGEGSRLTVL.